What follows are 9 T cell receptor beta chains derived from one specimen sequenced in a study of graft-versus-host responses after intestinal transplantation. Repertoires were generated with immunoSEQ multiplex PCR, while TCRdb's copy carries only in-frame clones and drops some. The data contain 20,000 to 25,000 clones, about 55% of them singletons. This sample comprised alloreactive CD4+ T cells from a mixed lymphocyte reaction culture, obtained before intestinal transplant. Subset described: CFSE-low proliferating T cells sorted from roughly 6-day pre-transplant mixed lymphocyte reaction (GvH or HvG direction). These receptors were collected from a human patient who received an intestinal transplant.

This clone was seen a single time. The chain joins TRBV7-9 to TRBJ2-2; D is possibly TRBD1 (5 bases). This CDR3 is built from 14 residues. Trimming cost V 2 bases and J 7 bases, with 11 bases left between them. Germline-derived CDR1 and CDR2 are SEHNR and FQNEAQ (reference sequence). CDR3: CASSLTGVNGELFF. As DNA, the CDR3 is TGTGCCAGCAGCTTAACAGGCGTTAACGGGGAGCTGTTTTTT. The full variable domain, rest sourced from reference TRBV7-9 and TRBJ2-2, is DTGVSQNPRHKITKRGQNVTFRCDPISEHNRLYWYRQTLGQGPEFLTYFQNEAQLEKSRLLSDRFSAERPKGSFSTLEIQRTEQGDSAMYLCASSLTGVNGELFFGEGSRLTVL.

This chain uses TRBV19 with TRBJ2-1, with 13 bases matching TRBD2. Per germline, CDR1 LNHDA and CDR2 SQIVND (reference sequence). CDR3 length: 15 amino acids. Unmatched junction bases numbered 5, after V lost 4 bases and J lost 8 bases. CDR3 in DNA: TGTGCCAGTAGTACAACTAGCGGGGGGGCCCATGAGCAGTTCTTC. Amino acids: CASSTTSGGAHEQFF. The variable domain in full, with the rest retrieved from reference TRBV19 and TRBJ2-1, is DGGITQSPKYLFRKEGQNVTLSCEQNLNHDAMYWYRQDPGQGLRLIYYSQIVNDFQKGDIAEGYSVSREKKESFPLTVTSAQKNPTAFYLCASSTTSGGAHEQFFGPGTRLTVL.

As concerns this clone: Other nucleotide sequences from this sample produce the same CDR3. This chain connects TRBV2 to TRBJ1-4, with unresolved D. Germline CDR1 is SNHLY and CDR2 is FYNNEI. Trimming took 4 bases from V and 0 from J, leaving 6 bases between them. CDR3 length: 14 residues. The CDR3 is CASSGQATNEKLFF. In DNA form, the CDR3 reads TGTGCCAGCAGTGGGCAGGCAACTAATGAAAAACTGTTTTTT.

This clone has more than one count but fewer than ten. The V gene is TRBV6-1, the J gene TRBJ1-2; 9 bases align to TRBD1. Germline lookup yields CDR1 MNHNS and CDR2 SASEGT. V lost 5 bases to trimming and J lost 4 bases; unmatched junction nucleotides: 8. The CDR3 runs to 15 residues. CDR3 amino acids: CASSPRTGVIYGYTF. CDR3 nucleotides: TGTGCCAGCAGTCCCCGGACAGGGGTGATCTATGGCTACACCTTC.

This chain uses TRBV5-4 with TRBJ2-7; 10 bases map to TRBD2. The CDR3 covers 15 residues. V lost 5 bases to trimming and J lost 1 base; unmatched junction nucleotides: 6. Germline CDR1 SGHNT, CDR2 YYREEE (reference sequence). The CDR3 region is CASRAGTSASYEQYF. CDR3 DNA sequence: TGTGCCAGCAGGGCCGGGACTAGCGCGTCCTACGAGCAGTACTTC.

The V and J genes are TRBV7-2 and TRBJ1-1; no clear D. The germline gives CDR1 SGHTA, CDR2 FQGNSA. The V and J ends lost 0 bases and 5 bases respectively, with 13 bases between them. This CDR3 contains 15 residues. The CDR3 DNA is TGTGCCAGCAGCTTAGCAGGGAGAGTTTGGACTGAAGCTTTCTTT. Translating gives CASSLAGRVWTEAFF.

The chain uses TRBV27 and TRBJ2-3, with 9 bases aligning to TRBD2. The V segment lost 5 bases and the J segment 6 bases; nucleotides outside the gene matches: 12. The CDR3 consists of 16 residues. Germline assignment: CDR1 MNHEY and CDR2 SMNVEV (reference sequence). The CDR3, as DNA: TGTGCCAGCAGTGGTCGGGGGTGGCGGGGGGGGGATACGCAGTATTTT. The encoded protein is CASSGRGWRGGDTQYF.

This clone was observed a handful of times. This chain joins TRBV9 and TRBJ2-5; 8 bases agree with TRBD2. The CDR3 runs 17 residues. V shed 0 bases, J shed 2 bases, and the junction held 9 bases outside the gene matches. Germline lookup yields CDR1 SGDLS and CDR2 YYNGEE. CDR3 protein: CASSVGRTGLAQETQYF. DNA for the CDR3: TGTGCCAGCAGCGTAGGAAGAACAGGACTAGCTCAAGAGACCCAGTACTTC.

The CDR3 loop reads CASSPDSLYGYTF. CDR3 nucleotide sequence: TGTGCCAGCAGCCCGGACAGCCTCTATGGCTACACCTTC. This chain joins TRBV7-2 and TRBJ1-2, with D possibly being TRBD1 (6 bases). The CDR3 is made up of 13 amino acids. V was pared by 5 bases and J by 4 bases, with 11 bases between. Germline values: CDR1 SGHTA, CDR2 FQGNSA.